Following are 17 T cell receptor beta chains from one sample sequenced in a study of OX40 agonist ivuxolimab in advanced cancers. Here immunoSEQ multiplex PCR was the method, and the copy in TCRdb shows in-frame clones only, minus some. The sample contains 40,000 to 60,000 clones, around 84% of which appear only once. The sequencing used CD4+ or CD8+ T cells sorted from blood, collected in a trial of the OX40 agonist ivuxolimab. All receptors derive from an adult with an advanced solid tumor such as melanoma, head and neck, liver or kidney cancer.

This clone appeared a single time. The J gene is TRBJ2-7, the V gene TRBV19; D remains unclear. CDR1 and CDR2 (germline): LNHDA, SQIVND (reference sequence). With 6 bases removed from V and 3 bases from J, the gap between germline ends came to 12 bases. The CDR3 totals 13 residues. The chain's CDR3 is CASRGYPDYEQYF. In nucleotides, the CDR3 is TGTGCCAGTAGGGGGTACCCGGACTACGAGCAGTACTTC. Combining the CDR3 with reference TRBV19 and TRBJ2-7 gives the whole variable domain DGGITQSPKYLFRKEGQNVTLSCEQNLNHDAMYWYRQDPGQGLRLIYYSQIVNDFQKGDIAEGYSVSREKKESFPLTVTSAQKNPTAFYLCASRGYPDYEQYFGPGTRLTVT.

The gene calls are TRBV28 and TRBJ2-7; 7 bases align to TRBD1. Per the germline V gene, CDR1 is MDHEN and CDR2 is SYDVKM. The CDR3 is 15 residues long. With V trimmed by 4 bases and J by 5 bases, 11 bases remained unmatched. CDR3 sequence reads: CASSSPGQVKHEQYF. The CDR3 nucleotides read TGTGCCAGCAGTTCCCCCGGACAGGTGAAGCACGAGCAGTACTTC. The full variable domain, with the rest looked up from reference TRBV28 and TRBJ2-7, is DVKVTQSSRYLVKRTGEKVFLECVQDMDHENMFWYRQDPGLGLRLIYFSYDVKMKEKGDIPEGYSVSREKKERFSLILESASTNQTSMYLCASSSPGQVKHEQYFGPGTRLTVT.

This clone was seen only a few times. The chain employs TRBV23-1 and TRBJ2-2, with D hard to call. TRBV23-1 is marked as an open reading frame, function uncertain. The CDR3 runs 15 residues. Trimming pared 8 bases from V and 5 bases from J, leaving 18 bases between. In nucleotides, the CDR3 is TGCGCCAGCGGCAAACCACCTTACCGGACCGGGGAGCTGTTTTTT. Translation gives CASGKPPYRTGELFF.

In this sample, this clone turned up a few times. The genes are TRBV9 and TRBJ1-2; the D is unclear. Trimming removed 6 bases at V and 6 bases at J, with 15 bases between. CDR1 SGDLS and CDR2 YYNGEE come from the germline V gene. The CDR3 has 13 residues. Written as DNA, the CDR3 is TGTGCCAGCAACCGGGAGTCGCGGAATGGCTACACCTTC. This codes for CASNRESRNGYTF.

This clone was seen just once. J is TRBJ2-7 and V is TRBV5-1; 8 bases agree with TRBD1. V was clipped by 4 bases and J by 2 bases; unmatched bases: 2. Germline CDR1 SGHRS, CDR2 YFSETQ. The CDR3 runs 13 residues. The CDR3 sequence is CASSGTGTYEQYF. The CDR3 DNA follows: TGCGCCAGCAGCGGGACAGGAACCTACGAGCAGTACTTC. Variable domain in full (rest from reference TRBV5-1 and TRBJ2-7): KAGVTQTPRYLIKTRGQQVTLSCSPISGHRSVSWYQQTPGQGLQFLFEYFSETQRNKGNFPGRFSGRQFSNSRSEMNVSTLELGDSALYLCASSGTGTYEQYFGPGTRLTVT.

Comment on this clone: The sample carries other DNA sequences with the same CDR3. J is TRBJ1-5 and V is TRBV7-2, with a weak D call TRBD1 (6 bases). The CDR3 has 14 amino acids. The V gene's germline CDR1 is SGHTA and CDR2 FQGNSA. Trimming took off 3 bases at V and 7 bases at J, with 13 bases between the two ends. The CDR3 DNA reads TGTGCCAGCAGCTTCTTACAGGGAGGGCAGCCCCAGCATTTT. Translation: CASSFLQGGQPQHF.

This chain joins TRBV7-2 and TRBJ1-2, with 8 bases matching TRBD1. This CDR3 contains 13 residues. Germline V gene data show CDR1 as SGHTA and CDR2 as FQGNSA. The J segment lost 8 bases and the V segment lost 5 bases, leaving 7 bases of the junction unmatched. CDR3 protein: CASSQQGDRGYTF. For the CDR3, the DNA is TGTGCCAGCAGCCAACAGGGGGATCGAGGCTACACCTTC. The full variable domain, with the rest looked up from reference TRBV7-2 and TRBJ1-2, is GAGVSQSPSNKVTEKGKDVELRCDPISGHTALYWYRQSLGQGLEFLIYFQGNSAPDKSGLPSDRFSAERTGGSVSTLTIQRTQQEDSAVYLCASSQQGDRGYTFGSGTRLTVV.

The V and J genes are TRBV6-6 and TRBJ2-5, with a tentative D call TRBD1 (6 bases). Germline V lookup: CDR1 MNHNY, CDR2 SVGAGI (reference sequence). Trimming took off 7 bases at V and 7 bases at J, with 22 bases between the two ends. This CDR3 has 15 amino acids. The CDR3 protein is CASTQTTGSQGTQYF. CDR3 DNA: TGTGCCAGCACTCAAACGACAGGTTCGCAGGGGACCCAGTACTTC.

The chain joins TRBV7-6 to TRBJ2-1; D call uncertain. This CDR3 is built from 14 residues. With 2 bases removed from V and 9 bases from J, the gap between germline ends came to 14 bases. The germline gives CDR1 SGHVS, CDR2 FNYEAQ. This CDR3 reads CASSLSAEKGEQFF. The CDR3 nucleotides are TGTGCCAGCAGCTTAAGTGCCGAGAAGGGTGAGCAGTTCTTC.

The J gene is TRBJ2-5, the V gene TRBV5-4, with 15 bases aligning to TRBD2. Germline V gene data show CDR1 as SGHNT and CDR2 as YYREEE (reference sequence). V was clipped by 3 bases and J by 5 bases; unmatched bases: 5. The CDR3 has 16 amino acids. The CDR3 DNA follows: TGTGCCAGCAGCTCCCTCGGACTAGCGGGAGGGGAGACCCAGTACTTC. It encodes CASSSLGLAGGETQYF. The full variable domain, with the rest looked up from reference TRBV5-4 and TRBJ2-5, is ETGVTQSPTHLIKTRGQQVTLRCSSQSGHNTVSWYQQALGQGPQFIFQYYREEENGRGNFPPRFSGLQFPNYSSELNVNALELDDSALYLCASSSLGLAGGETQYFGPGTRLLVL.

The chain links TRBV27 to TRBJ2-7; TRBD2 is a possible D gene (5 bases). The CDR3 is 14 amino acids. Trimming took 0 bases from V and 4 from J, leaving 10 bases between them. Germline CDR1 MNHEY, CDR2 SMNVEV (reference sequence). Here the CDR3 DNA reads TGTGCCAGCAGTTTATCCCGGACTTTTTACGAGCAGTACTTC. Translation gives CASSLSRTFYEQYF.

The chain combines TRBV5-1 with TRBJ1-1; D is undetermined. V was pared by 5 bases and J by 0 bases, with 8 bases between. Per germline, CDR1 SGHRS and CDR2 YFSETQ. The CDR3 loop spans 13 amino acids. The CDR3 coding sequence is TGCGCCAGCAGGGGAATCATGAACACTGAAGCTTTCTTT. Translated: CASRGIMNTEAFF.

On this clone itself: The same CDR3 also results from other DNA sequences found in this sample. The chain uses TRBV5-1 and TRBJ1-4, with no clear D. Germline V gives CDR1 SGHRS, CDR2 YFSETQ. The CDR3 has 14 amino acids. The V gene lost 0 bases and the J gene lost 2 bases, with 5 bases spanning the gap. CDR3 in DNA: TGCGCCAGCAGCTTGGCTGGGACTAATGAAAAACTGTTTTTT. Amino acid sequence: CASSLAGTNEKLFF.

V and J are TRBV2 and TRBJ2-1; D may be TRBD1 (5 bases). V was shortened by 5 bases and J by 7 bases, with 18 bases between the two germline ends. Germline V gene sequence: CDR1 SNHLY, CDR2 FYNNEI. This CDR3 region has 15 residues. The CDR3 region is CASSPDTPSGNEQFF. The CDR3 DNA sequence: TGTGCCAGCAGTCCGGACACCCCGTCAGGTAATGAGCAGTTCTTC.

The chain uses TRBV14 and TRBJ2-3, with D unresolved. The CDR3 spans 13 residues. Trimming took off 3 bases at V and 6 bases at J, with 10 bases between the two ends. Germline V gene data show CDR1 as SGHDN and CDR2 as FVKESK. The CDR3 spells CASSQDHADTQYF. The CDR3 bases are TGTGCCAGCAGCCAGGACCATGCGGATACGCAGTATTTT.

J is TRBJ2-3 and V is TRBV28, with 9 bases fitting TRBD1. Germline CDR1 reads MDHEN; CDR2 reads SYDVKM. The CDR3 covers 14 residues. V dropped 7 bases and J dropped 2; count of bases not matched to a gene: 4. As DNA, the CDR3 is TGTGCCAGCAAGGGGACAGGGTACACAGATACGCAGTATTTT. This codes for CASKGTGYTDTQYF.

The gene calls are TRBV7-2 and TRBJ2-3, with a tentative D call TRBD2 (5 bases). The V end lost 2 bases, the J end lost 0 bases, and 12 bases lay between the germline ends. The CDR3 runs 16 residues. Germline V gene data show CDR1 as SGHTA and CDR2 as FQGNSA. The CDR3 sequence is CASSLNGGSSTDTQYF. The CDR3 DNA follows: TGTGCCAGCAGCTTAAACGGAGGTAGCAGCACAGATACGCAGTATTTT.